Detailed here is one T cell receptor beta chain. Germline assignment: CDR1 MNHEY and CDR2 SVGAGI. V dropped 6 bases and J dropped 5; count of bases not matched to a gene: 10. The CDR3 contains 15 residues. The data belong to a study of PD-L1 blockade in urothelial cancer. Study at large: Atezolizumab at 1,200 mg intravenously every 3 weeks was started by patients in about 2014. The researchers analyzed blood 3 weeks (second dose) and 6 weeks after treatment start. Between 0 and 3 chemotherapy regimens preceded treatment for each patient.

Time point described: pretreatment peripheral blood. The method was immunoSEQ multiplex PCR; TCRdb's version includes in-frame clones alone and lacks a portion of them. The table has around 79,000 clones, around four fifths seen once. V is TRBV6-5 and J is TRBJ2-5; the match to TRBD1 covers 9 bases. The receptor was derived from a man in his forties with urothelial cancer. Sequenced here: PBMCs, sampled around atezolizumab (anti-PD-L1) treatment. CDR3 region: CASSRGDRATETQYF. In DNA form, the CDR3 reads TGTGCCAGCAGCCGGGGGGACAGGGCCACGGAGACCCAGTACTTC.